These T cell receptor beta chains were read from a single sample in a study of CD8+ T cells in alopecia areata. Here immunoSEQ multiplex PCR was the method, and the copy in TCRdb shows in-frame clones only, minus some. The table shows a few thousand clones, with around 65% occurring only once. The sequenced material came from skin. These receptors all come from a human donor in good health. The CDR3 runs from the conserved cysteine through the conserved F or W. A D gene is named only where the DNA matches it firmly. Some rows mark clone size as missing; the rest say once, few, many or name a class of expanded clone.

D,J,length,size,V,CDR3,DNA
TRBD2,TRBJ2-3,14,.,TRBV7-2,CASSLTSGTDTQYF,TGTGCCAGCAGCCTCACTAGCGGCACAGATACGCAGTATTTT
.,TRBJ1-1,16,.,TRBV14,CASSRSRGAWSTEAFF,TGTGCCAGCAGCCGGTCAAGGGGCGCGTGGAGCACTGAAGCTTTCTTT
.,TRBJ2-3,12,once,TRBV2,CASSYVPDTQYF,TGTGCCAGCAGTTACGTGCCAGATACGCAGTATTTT
.,TRBJ2-5,14,.,TRBV5-4,CASSFRLDKETQYF,TGTGCCAGCAGCTTCCGACTAGACAAAGAGACCCAGTACTTC
.,TRBJ1-2,14,.,TRBV7-2,CASSQTTRGGGYTF,TGTGCCAGCAGCCAGACCACCCGGGGAGGGGGCTACACCTTC
TRBD1,TRBJ2-2,15,.,TRBV5-8,CASSHAGGYTGELFF,TGTGCCAGCAGTCATGCAGGGGGCTACACCGGGGAGCTGTTTTTT
.,TRBJ2-1,17,.,TRBV19,CASSIWLGGETYNEQFF,TGTGCCAGTAGTATATGGTTAGGGGGTGAGACCTACAATGAGCAGTTCTTC
.,TRBJ1-2,17,.,TRBV4-3,CASSRRQSLPNLYGYTF,TGCGCCAGCAGCCGCAGGCAGAGCCTACCGAACCTCTATGGCTACACCTTC
TRBD1,TRBJ2-3,15,.,TRBV19,CASSTRQGPTDTQYF,TGTGCCAGTAGTACCCGACAGGGACCCACAGATACGCAGTATTTT
.,TRBJ1-2,15,.,TRBV6-9,CASSYVRAPNYGYTF,TGTGCCAGCAGTTATGTCAGGGCCCCTAACTATGGCTACACCTTC
.,TRBJ2-7,13,.,TRBV5-6,CASSFNVHYEQYF,TGTGCCAGCAGCTTTAATGTCCATTACGAGCAGTACTTC
.,TRBJ2-3,14,.,TRBV5-4,CASSLPGSTDTQYF,TGTGCCAGCAGCTTACCAGGGAGCACAGATACGCAGTATTTT
.,TRBJ1-5,15,.,TRBV7-2,CASSLESGASQPQHF,TGTGCCAGCAGCCTAGAGTCAGGGGCCAGTCAGCCCCAGCATTTT
TRBD2,TRBJ2-5,15,.,TRBV7-7,CASSLLAGPQETQYF,TGTGCTAGCAGCTTACTAGCGGGCCCACAAGAGACCCAGTACTTC
TRBD1,TRBJ1-2,13,.,TRBV29-1,CSVDEQGSYGYTF,TGCAGCGTTGACGAACAGGGGAGCTATGGCTACACCTTC
TRBD1,TRBJ2-5,14,.,TRBV25-1,CASSERGHRETQYF,TGTGCCAGCAGTGAGAGGGGGCATAGAGAGACCCAGTACTTC
.,TRBJ2-7,15,.,TRBV28,CASSPPGYRDYEQYF,TGTGCCAGCAGTCCCCCCGGGTACCGGGATTACGAGCAGTACTTC
TRBD1,TRBJ2-5,21,.,TRBV4-1,CASSQGPALGGGQGVGETQYF,TGCGCCAGCAGCCAAGGCCCTGCCTTGGGGGGAGGACAGGGAGTAGGAGAGACCCAGTACTTC
.,TRBJ2-3,17,.,TRBV5-4,CASSLAFTERRTDTQYF,TGTGCCAGCAGCTTGGCCTTCACAGAAAGACGCACAGATACGCAGTATTTT
.,TRBJ2-2,15,.,TRBV5-6,CASSLLGRNTGELFF,TGTGCCAGCAGCTTGCTTGGACGCAACACCGGGGAGCTGTTTTTT
.,TRBJ1-6,14,.,TRBV2,CASSVLGGRSPLHF,TGTGCCAGCAGTGTTTTAGGGGGACGCTCACCCCTCCACTTT
.,TRBJ2-7,16,few,TRBV7-2,CASSLALWGGSYEQYF,TGTGCCAGCAGCTTAGCGCTGTGGGGAGGATCCTACGAGCAGTACTTC
.,TRBJ2-6,15,.,TRBV29-1,CSVEVGGSGANVLTF,TGCAGCGTTGAAGTCGGGGGATCTGGGGCCAACGTCCTGACTTTC
.,TRBJ2-2,14,.,TRBV6-5,CASIGDRNTGELFF,TGTGCCAGTATTGGGGACCGAAACACCGGGGAGCTGTTTTTT
.,TRBJ1-2,16,.,TRBV6-5,CASSYRVGGSGYGYTF,TGTGCCAGCAGTTACCGCGTTGGAGGGAGTGGCTATGGCTACACCTTC
.,TRBJ2-5,13,.,TRBV7-2,CASSWVGQETQYF,TGTGCCAGCAGCTGGGTCGGGCAAGAGACCCAGTACTTC
TRBD1,TRBJ1-5,15,once,TRBV28,CASRPTGQSNQPQHF,TGTGCCAGCAGGCCTACGGGACAGAGCAATCAGCCCCAGCATTTT
.,TRBJ2-1,16,.,TRBV5-1,CASSLGGLRAYNEQFF,TGCGCCAGCAGCTTGGGTGGACTTCGGGCTTACAATGAGCAGTTCTTC
TRBD1,TRBJ2-7,14,few,TRBV19,CASSIRRGPYEQYF,TGTGCCAGTAGTATCCGCAGGGGGCCCTACGAGCAGTACTTC
.,TRBJ2-1,16,.,TRBV6-1,CASSETVNWAYNEQFF,TGTGCCAGCAGTGAAACGGTGAACTGGGCCTACAATGAGCAGTTCTTC
.,TRBJ2-7,14,few,TRBV6-1,CASTGRTPSYEQYF,TGTGCCAGCACTGGACGGACTCCCTCCTACGAGCAGTACTTC
.,TRBJ2-5,15,.,TRBV4-2,CASSQPSREQETQYF,TGTGCCAGCAGCCAGCCTTCTAGAGAACAAGAGACCCAGTACTTC
.,TRBJ1-5,13,.,TRBV6-1,CASKGQINQPQHF,TGTGCCAGCAAAGGACAGATCAATCAGCCCCAGCATTTT
.,TRBJ2-7,19,.,TRBV14,CASSQPGERSAVPSYEQYF,TGTGCCAGCAGCCAACCTGGGGAGAGGTCAGCGGTGCCGTCCTACGAGCAGTACTTC
TRBD1,TRBJ2-5,15,once,TRBV6-6,CASSRDRVVGETQYF,TGTGCCAGCAGCCGGGACAGGGTTGTTGGAGAGACCCAGTACTTC
TRBD2,TRBJ2-7,15,.,TRBV4-1,CASSQNSGGAHEQYF,TGCGCCAGCAGCCAAAATAGCGGGGGGGCACACGAGCAGTACTTC
.,TRBJ2-3,16,.,TRBV9,CASSDRIVEAEDTQYF,TGTGCCAGCAGCGACCGGATTGTGGAGGCCGAAGATACGCAGTATTTT
.,TRBJ1-3,18,.,TRBV7-8,CASSLVSGDTTGGNTIYF,TGTGCCAGCAGCTTAGTATCCGGAGACACGACGGGAGGAAACACCATATATTTT
.,TRBJ1-1,16,.,TRBV21-1,CASSESVYTIRTEAFF,TGTGCCAGCAGCGAGTCCGTCTACACAATTCGCACTGAAGCTTTCTTT
.,TRBJ2-1,15,.,TRBV9,CASSVESRSYNEQFF,TGTGCCAGCAGCGTAGAATCTAGGTCCTACAATGAGCAGTTCTTC
.,TRBJ2-3,14,few,TRBV10-3,CAISEWGTPDTQYF,TGTGCCATCAGTGAGTGGGGGACCCCAGATACGCAGTATTTT
.,TRBJ2-2,14,.,TRBV19,CASSDQVNTGELFF,TGTGCCAGTAGTGATCAGGTGAACACCGGGGAGCTGTTTTTT
.,TRBJ2-2,20,.,TRBV15,CATSRDEDGRGRRVTGELFF,TGTGCCACCAGCAGAGATGAGGATGGGCGGGGGCGCAGGGTCACCGGGGAGCTGTTTTTT
.,TRBJ2-1,17,.,TRBV2,CASGRYVGTRSDNEQFF,TGTGCCAGCGGGCGATATGTCGGGACTCGCAGTGACAATGAGCAGTTCTTC
.,TRBJ1-3,14,.,TRBV7-6,CASSLRGSGNTIYF,TGTGCCAGCAGCTTAAGGGGTTCAGGAAACACCATATATTTT
.,TRBJ2-5,15,.,TRBV5-1,CASSLATWGEETQYF,TGCGCCAGCAGCTTGGCCACTTGGGGGGAAGAGACCCAGTACTTC
TRBD2,TRBJ2-3,17,.,TRBV10-3,CAISGRGLAGVTDTQYF,TGTGCCATCAGTGGCCGGGGGCTAGCGGGCGTCACAGATACGCAGTATTTT
.,TRBJ2-3,14,.,TRBV5-6,CASIEVGRTDTQYF,TGTGCCAGCATAGAGGTGGGCCGCACAGATACGCAGTATTTT
.,TRBJ1-6,15,.,TRBV27,CASRGQTGWGSPLHF,TGTGCCAGCAGGGGACAAACAGGGTGGGGTTCACCCCTCCACTTT
.,TRBJ2-7,15,.,TRBV11-2,CASSLDGLVGYEQYF,TGTGCCAGCAGCTTAGACGGTTTGGTCGGCTACGAGCAGTACTTC
TRBD1,TRBJ1-1,14,.,TRBV29-1,CSVSSDRGDTEAFF,TGCAGCGTCTCGTCCGACAGGGGGGACACTGAAGCTTTCTTT
TRBD2,TRBJ2-1,14,.,TRBV11-3,CASSLAGGPLEQFF,TGTGCCAGCAGCCTAGCGGGGGGGCCGCTCGAGCAGTTCTTC
TRBD2,TRBJ2-1,14,.,TRBV19,CASSYQRGGNEQFF,TGTGCCAGTAGTTACCAGCGGGGGGGCAATGAGCAGTTCTTC
TRBD1,TRBJ1-5,14,.,TRBV2,CASSQTGRIQPQHF,TGTGCCAGCAGTCAGACAGGGCGGATTCAGCCCCAGCATTTT
TRBD2,TRBJ2-1,17,.,TRBV5-1,CASSLNGGLAGGNEQFF,TGCGCCAGCAGCTTGAACGGGGGACTAGCGGGGGGGAATGAGCAGTTCTTC